The 5 T cell receptor beta chains reported below all come from one sample, sequenced in a study of Ad26.COV2.S vaccination and SARS-CoV-2 variants. Treatment meaning: 15 to 20 received Ad26.COV2.S at low or high dose, single or two shots; about five received placebo; per-sample allocation not given. Specimen acquisition occurred on day 63 following the initial vaccine or placebo injection. Method: immunoSEQ multiplex PCR; TCRdb's copy keeps in-frame clones and lacks some. The table includes over 400,000 clones, less than 95% detected once. Material: peripheral blood, obtained in a trial of Ad26.COV2.S vaccine versus placebo. Receptors originate from a person aged 18 to 65 who received the Ad26.COV2.S COVID-19 vaccine or a placebo.

The chain combines TRBV30 with TRBJ2-4, with TRBD1 identical over 7 bases. Germline V gene sequence: CDR1 GTSNPN, CDR2 SVGIG (reference sequence). J was trimmed by 1 base and V by 8 bases; bases with no gene match: 5. This CDR3 is 13 amino acids long. The CDR3 nucleotides are TGTGCCCAGGACAGGTGGGCCAAAAACATTCAGTACTTC. Protein product: CAQDRWAKNIQYF. Full variable domain (missing parts from reference TRBV30 and TRBJ2-4): SQTIHQWPATLVQPVGSPLSLECTVEGTSNPNLYWYRQAAGRGLQLLFYSVGIGQISSEVPQNLSASRPQDRQFILSSKKLLLSDSGFYLCAQDRWAKNIQYFGAGTRLSVL.

The chain couples TRBV30 to TRBJ2-7; 12 positions agree with TRBD2. Trimming removed 3 bases from V and 2 bases from J; junction bases left unmatched: 20. Looked up from germline, CDR1 is GTSNPN and CDR2 is SVGIG (reference sequence). This CDR3 region has 20 residues. DNA of the CDR3: TGTGCCTGGAGATCGTTATCGGTCCTAGCGGGAGGGCCTGGGGCCTACGAGCAGTACTTC. Protein sequence: CAWRSLSVLAGGPGAYEQYF. Together with reference TRBV30 and TRBJ2-7, the CDR3 gives the full variable domain: SQTIHQWPATLVQPVGSPLSLECTVEGTSNPNLYWYRQAAGRGLQLLFYSVGIGQISSEVPQNLSASRPQDRQFILSSKKLLLSDSGFYLCAWRSLSVLAGGPGAYEQYFGPGTRLTVT.

CDR3 amino acids: CAISESIAGNYGYTF. CDR3 coding DNA: TGTGCCATCAGTGAGTCGATAGCGGGCAACTATGGCTACACCTTC. The genes are TRBV10-3 and TRBJ1-2; D ambiguous. V lost 0 bases to trimming and J lost 2 bases, with 10 bases between them. Germline V gives CDR1 ENHRY, CDR2 SYGVKD. The CDR3 is 15 residues long.

The chain recombines TRBV18 with TRBJ2-2, with TRBD1 identical over 9 bases. The germline V gene encodes CDR1 KGHSH and CDR2 LQKENI. The CDR3 length is 17 residues. J gave up 4 bases and V 2 bases, and 8 bases lay outside the gene matches. CDR3 residues: CASSPMRTGAFTGELFF. The DNA for the CDR3 is TGTGCCAGCTCACCAATGCGGACAGGGGCGTTCACCGGGGAGCTGTTTTTT.

This chain uses TRBV2 with TRBJ2-7; 8 nucleotides align to TRBD2. V lost 5 bases, J lost 5 bases, and 8 bases stayed unmatched. Germline V CDR1 and CDR2: SNHLY, FYNNEI. The CDR3 consists of 14 residues. CDR3 bases: TGTGCCAGCAGTCGGATAGCGGGAACCCACGAGCAGTACTTC. Protein product: CASSRIAGTHEQYF.